The next 23 T cell receptor beta chains were all read from a single sample in a study of blood T cell repertoires in COVID-19. Libraries were prepared by immunoSEQ multiplex PCR; TCRdb keeps only in-frame clonotypes and omits some of them. Of about 230,000 clones in the sample, 85% to 90% are singletons; the top ten hold 11%. The sequenced sample consisted of peripheral blood. These TCRs come from a man over 45 with COVID-19, enrolled during active disease.

This rearrangement joins TRBV18 to TRBJ1-5, with 8 positions matching TRBD1. Germline CDR1 KGHSH, CDR2 LQKENI. V shed 3 bases and J 7 bases; nucleotides not matched to a gene: 11. The CDR3 is 16 amino acids. CDR3 in amino acids: CASSPTLQGGRQPQHF. CDR3 bases: TGTGCCAGCTCACCTACTCTACAGGGGGGAAGGCAGCCCCAGCATTTT.

V usage is TRBV5-1 and J usage is TRBJ2-2; TRBD2 matches 11 bases. J lost 2 bases, V lost 4 bases, and 4 bases had no gene match. This CDR3 spans 16 amino acids. Looked up from germline, CDR1 is SGHRS and CDR2 is YFSETQ. The DNA of the CDR3 is TGCGCCAGCAGCCGGGGACTAGCGGTTAACACCGGGGAGCTGTTTTTT. It translates to CASSRGLAVNTGELFF.

The chain combines TRBV4-3 with TRBJ2-7, with TRBD2 identical over 13 bases. V trimming: 1 base; J trimming: 3 bases; junction bases outside the gene matches: 6. The CDR3 runs to 17 residues. CDR1 is LGHNA, CDR2 YSLEER, per germline. The CDR3 spells CASSQGGLAGAHYEQYF. CDR3 DNA sequence: TGCGCCAGCAGCCAAGGCGGACTAGCGGGGGCCCACTACGAGCAGTACTTC.

CDR3 residues: CASRAGTSGRVGLETQYF. The CDR3 DNA sequence: TGTGCCAGCAGGGCCGGGACTAGCGGGAGGGTGGGTTTAGAGACCCAGTACTTC. J is TRBJ2-5 and V is TRBV2; 16 bases fit TRBD2. With 6 bases clipped from V and 4 bases from J, the junction kept 11 bases outside the gene matches. This CDR3 has 18 residues. Germline assignment: CDR1 SNHLY and CDR2 FYNNEI.

V usage is TRBV19 and J usage is TRBJ2-5, with a weak D call TRBD2 (5 bases). The germline gives CDR1 LNHDA, CDR2 SQIVND (reference sequence). Trimming shortened V by 6 bases and J by 3 bases, and 11 bases separated the two germline ends. CDR3 size: 13 residues. The CDR3 DNA reads as TGTGCCAGTAGGATAATCGGGGAAGAGACCCAGTACTTC. Translated, it gives CASRIIGEETQYF.

The chain carries TRBV7-8 and TRBJ2-7; 9 bases are a match to TRBD1. With 1 base clipped from V and 2 bases from J, the junction kept 0 bases outside the gene matches. Germline assignment: CDR1 SGHVS and CDR2 FQNEAQ. This CDR3 has 14 amino acids. The CDR3 DNA follows: TGTGCCAGCAGCTTAGGACAGGGGGCCTACGAGCAGTACTTC. Its protein product is CASSLGQGAYEQYF. Complete variable domain (other parts from reference TRBV7-8 and TRBJ2-7): GAGVSQSPRYKVAKRGQDVALRCDPISGHVSLFWYQQALGQGPEFLTYFQNEAQLDKSGLPSDRFFAERPEGSVSTLKIQRTQQEDSAVYLCASSLGQGAYEQYFGPGTRLTVT.

The chain is built from TRBV5-6 and TRBJ2-7, with a possible D match to TRBD1 (5 bases). The CDR3 sequence is 14 residues long. The V and J ends lost 1 base and 5 bases respectively, with 13 bases between them. Germline values: CDR1 SGHDT, CDR2 YYEEEE. The CDR3 loop reads CASSLSIGVHEQYF. The CDR3, as DNA: TGTGCCAGCAGCTTGAGTATAGGGGTCCACGAGCAGTACTTC.

This chain connects TRBV12-5 to TRBJ1-5; possibly TRBD1 for D (5 bases). This CDR3 has 14 amino acids. V lost 1 base and J lost 6, with 10 bases in between. The germline V gene encodes CDR1 LGHNT and CDR2 FRNRAP. This chain's CDR3 is CASGLDSGFQPQHF. DNA for the CDR3: TGTGCTAGTGGTTTGGACTCAGGGTTTCAGCCCCAGCATTTT.

J is TRBJ2-3 and V is TRBV19, with TRBD1 identical over 8 bases. The junction had 5 bases not matched to a gene; V was cut back by 6 bases and J by 0 bases. From germline, CDR1 is LNHDA and CDR2 SQIVND (reference sequence). The CDR3 runs 15 residues. CDR3: CASRQTGVSTDTQYF. The CDR3 coding sequence is TGTGCCAGTAGGCAGACAGGGGTCAGCACAGATACGCAGTATTTT.

The genes are TRBV7-6 and TRBJ2-1, with 8 bases lining up with TRBD1. Germline CDR1 reads SGHVS; CDR2 reads FNYEAQ. The CDR3 contains 13 residues. V gave up 4 bases and J gave up 11 bases; unmatched junction bases: 7. As DNA, the CDR3 is TGTGCCAGCAGCTCGGACAGGGTAGGGCAGCAGTTCTTC. It encodes CASSSDRVGQQFF.

The chain carries TRBV25-1 and TRBJ1-1; TRBD1 matches 9 bases. Germline trimming cut 6 bases from V and 5 bases from J; bases unmatched to any gene: 4. The CDR3 extends over 13 amino acids. CDR1 is MGHDK and CDR2 is SYGVNS in the germline V gene. The CDR3, as DNA: TGTGCCAGCAGGGGGACAGGGATTACTGAAGCTTTCTTT. Amino acids: CASRGTGITEAFF.

The genes are TRBV15 and TRBJ2-5; D gene uncertain. The V end was cut by 0 bases, the J end by 1 base, with 6 bases between. The CDR3 is 14 residues long. CDR1 and CDR2 (germline): LNHNV, YYDKDF (reference sequence). The DNA of the CDR3 is TGTGCCACCAGCAGAGATAACGGCCAAGAGACCCAGTACTTC. Its translation is CATSRDNGQETQYF.

CDR3 protein: CASSVNSVTADLFF. CDR3 in DNA: TGTGCCAGCAGCGTAAACTCCGTGACGGCGGATCTGTTTTTT. The rearrangement links TRBV9 to TRBJ1-4; D call uncertain. The V end lost 1 base, the J end lost 14 bases, and 18 bases lay between the germline ends. Germline V gene data show CDR1 as SGDLS and CDR2 as YYNGEE. The CDR3 extends over 14 amino acids.

V is TRBV27 and J is TRBJ2-6; maybe TRBD1 (6 bases). V gave up 2 bases and J gave up 6 bases, with 11 bases separating them. CDR3 length: 15 residues. Germline V lookup: CDR1 MNHEY, CDR2 SMNVEV (reference sequence). The CDR3 loop is CASSLGSGAANVLTF. CDR3 bases: TGTGCCAGCAGTTTAGGCTCAGGGGCGGCCAACGTCCTGACTTTC.

The chain combines TRBV5-1 with TRBJ1-1, with 7 bases aligning to TRBD1. CDR3 length equals 14 residues. The V and J ends lost 3 bases and 4 bases, in that order; junction bases with no gene match: 6. Germline CDR1 reads SGHRS; CDR2 reads YFSETQ. Written as DNA, the CDR3 is TGCGCCAGCAGCTCGGGACAGCCTTCCACTGAAGCTTTCTTT. Translating it yields CASSSGQPSTEAFF.

V is TRBV5-1 and J is TRBJ1-5; 9 bases line up with TRBD1. This CDR3 has 14 residues. The germline gives CDR1 SGHRS, CDR2 YFSETQ. V trimming: 0 bases; J trimming: 7 bases; junction bases outside the gene matches: 2. CDR3 bases: TGCGCCAGCAGCTTGGGGACAGGGGACCAGCCCCAGCATTTT. Translating it yields CASSLGTGDQPQHF.

The chain has TRBV27 and TRBJ1-5; D not certain. Trimming shortened V by 3 bases and J by 2 bases, and 8 bases separated the two germline ends. This CDR3 contains 14 residues. Germline V lookup: CDR1 MNHEY, CDR2 SMNVEV (reference sequence). The CDR3 DNA sequence: TGTGCCAGCAGTTTTCCCCCGGGCAATCAGCCCCAGCATTTT. Amino acid sequence: CASSFPPGNQPQHF.

This clone was seen at least ten times. The chain joins TRBV7-2 to TRBJ1-2; no firm D call. Germline assignment: CDR1 SGHTA and CDR2 FQGNSA. V was shortened by 3 bases and J by 8 bases, with 22 bases between the two germline ends. The CDR3 is 16 residues long. CDR3 sequence (DNA): TGTGCCAGCAGCTTCCTGCGGGCGTACTTCACGGAGGGCTACACCTTC. This encodes CASSFLRAYFTEGYTF.

The chain uses TRBV10-3 and TRBJ2-1; possibly TRBD2 for D (5 bases). Germline V CDR1 and CDR2: ENHRY, SYGVKD. This CDR3 contains 13 residues. Trimming removed 0 bases at V and 7 bases at J, with 7 bases between. CDR3 loop: CAISESGENEQFF. The CDR3 coding sequence is TGTGCCATCAGTGAGTCCGGGGAGAATGAGCAGTTCTTC.

In this sample, this clone turned up once. The genes are TRBV11-3 and TRBJ2-5, with TRBD2 as a possible D gene (5 bases). Germline values: CDR1 SGHNT, CDR2 YENEEA. The CDR3 is 13 residues long. Trimming pared 5 bases from V and 3 bases from J, leaving 10 bases between. This CDR3 is CASSPSGKETQYF. The CDR3 DNA is TGTGCCAGCAGCCCCAGCGGAAAAGAGACCCAGTACTTC. Variable domain in full (rest from reference TRBV11-3 and TRBJ2-5): EAGVVQSPRYKIIEKKQPVAFWCNPISGHNTLYWYLQNLGQGPELLIRYENEEAVDDSQLPKDRFSAERLKGVDSTLKIQPAELGDSAVYLCASSPSGKETQYFGPGTRLLVL.

The chain uses TRBV6-5 and TRBJ1-4; a weak D match, TRBD1 (5 bases). CDR1 is MNHEY, CDR2 SVGAGI, per germline. CDR3 size: 16 residues. V was shortened by 0 bases and J by 5 bases, with 13 bases between the two germline ends. The CDR3 loop reads CASSYSPTVKNEKLFF. The DNA of the CDR3 is TGTGCCAGCAGTTACTCCCCGACAGTGAAGAATGAAAAACTGTTTTTT.

The gene calls are TRBV7-9 and TRBJ2-7; TRBD2 is a possible D gene (5 bases). The CDR3 spans 14 residues. Germline CDR1 SEHNR, CDR2 FQNEAQ (reference sequence). The V end was cut by 1 base, the J end by 3 bases, with 10 bases between. The CDR3 nucleotides read TGTGCCAGCAGCTTAGACGGGATTAACTACGAGCAGTACTTC. It encodes CASSLDGINYEQYF.

The chain links TRBV14 to TRBJ2-7; TRBD1 matches 10 bases. Germline V CDR1 and CDR2: SGHDN, FVKESK. CDR3 size: 15 residues. V shed 3 bases, J shed 2 bases, and the junction held 4 bases outside the gene matches. DNA for the CDR3: TGTGCCAGCAGCCACCCCGGGACAGGGGCCTACGAGCAGTACTTC. Translated: CASSHPGTGAYEQYF.